These 10 T cell receptor beta chains were all obtained from the same sample, sequenced in a study of blood T cell repertoires in COVID-19. Libraries were prepared by immunoSEQ multiplex PCR; TCRdb keeps only in-frame clonotypes and omits some of them. This repertoire shows tens of thousands of clones, approximately 90% found once; its top ten account for 12%. Sequencing used peripheral blood. The receptors come from a human donor in a cohort sampled during active COVID-19.

J is TRBJ1-4 and V is TRBV6-5, with D unclear. Trimming stripped 2 bases from V and 7 bases from J, with 8 bases between. This CDR3 is built from 13 residues. The V gene's germline CDR1 is MNHEY and CDR2 SVGAGI. The CDR3 nucleotides are TGTGCCAGCAGTTACGGAGCTTTTGAAAAACTGTTTTTT. This translates into CASSYGAFEKLFF.

This clone was detected only once. The rearrangement uses TRBV19 and TRBJ2-7, with D perhaps matching TRBD2 (6 bases). The CDR3 totals 15 residues. V was trimmed by 3 bases and J by 3 bases, leaving 15 bases between them. Germline V gene sequence: CDR1 LNHDA, CDR2 SQIVND (reference sequence). The DNA for the CDR3 is TGTGCCAGTAGTATTTCGGGGGACGGATTCTACGAGCAGTACTTC. This encodes CASSISGDGFYEQYF. The full variable domain, completed using reference TRBV19 and TRBJ2-7, is DGGITQSPKYLFRKEGQNVTLSCEQNLNHDAMYWYRQDPGQGLRLIYYSQIVNDFQKGDIAEGYSVSREKKESFPLTVTSAQKNPTAFYLCASSISGDGFYEQYFGPGTRLTVT.

The chain is built from TRBV18 and TRBJ1-2; D gene unclear. V was cut by 3 bases and J by 8 bases, with 16 bases left in between. The CDR3 is made up of 14 amino acids. Germline CDR1 is KGHSH and CDR2 is LQKENI. CDR3 DNA: TGTGCCAGCTCACCCAGGAACGATGGGTTCGGCTACACCTTC. Translation: CASSPRNDGFGYTF.

V and J are TRBV18 and TRBJ1-5, with D possibly being TRBD1 (5 bases). Looked up from germline, CDR1 is KGHSH and CDR2 is LQKENI. This CDR3 spans 14 amino acids. V lost 1 base and J lost 6, with 10 bases in between. For the CDR3, the DNA is TGTGCCAGCTCACCACTGGGGCCTGGTCAGCCCCAGCATTTT. This translates into CASSPLGPGQPQHF. The whole variable domain, remainder taken from reference TRBV18 and TRBJ1-5, is NAGVMQNPRHLVRRRGQEARLRCSPMKGHSHVYWYRQLPEEGLKFMVYLQKENIIDESGMPKERFSAEFPKEGPSILRIQQVVRGDSAAYFCASSPLGPGQPQHFGDGTRLSIL.

The rearrangement links TRBV7-8 to TRBJ1-5; no clear D. The CDR3 length is 14 residues. From germline, CDR1 is SGHVS and CDR2 FQNEAQ. Trimming took 3 bases from V and 0 from J, leaving 6 bases between them. The CDR3 DNA reads as TGTGCCAGCAGCTTTCCCCATAGCAATCAGCCCCAGCATTTT. Protein sequence: CASSFPHSNQPQHF. Full variable domain (remainder filled in from reference TRBV7-8 and TRBJ1-5): GAGVSQSPRYKVAKRGQDVALRCDPISGHVSLFWYQQALGQGPEFLTYFQNEAQLDKSGLPSDRFFAERPEGSVSTLKIQRTQQEDSAVYLCASSFPHSNQPQHFGDGTRLSIL.

CDR3: CASSRSGTGYTGELFF. CDR3 nucleotides: TGTGCCAGCAGCAGGTCCGGGACAGGGTACACCGGGGAGCTGTTTTTT. The J gene is TRBJ2-2, the V gene TRBV5-4; the match to TRBD1 covers 9 bases. The CDR3 loop spans 16 amino acids. The germline CDR1 and CDR2 sequences are SGHNT and YYREEE (reference sequence). V gave up 4 bases and J gave up 3 bases; unmatched junction bases: 7.

This sequence joins TRBV11-1 and TRBJ1-2; the D gene is possibly TRBD1 (5 bases). V lost 2 bases and J lost 0, with 7 bases in between. This CDR3 spans 14 amino acids. CDR1 is SGHAT, CDR2 FQDESV, per germline (reference sequence). The CDR3 loop reads CASSLTGTNYGYTF. The CDR3 DNA follows: TGTGCCAGCAGCTTAACAGGAACTAACTATGGCTACACCTTC.

The chain has TRBV5-6 and TRBJ2-4, with no clear D. CDR1 and CDR2 from the germline V gene are SGHDT and YYEEEE. CDR3 length: 13 residues. Trimming cost V 2 bases and J 3 bases, with 6 bases left between them. Written as DNA, the CDR3 is TGTGCCAGCAGCTTCCCCGGCAAAAACATTCAGTACTTC. This sequence encodes CASSFPGKNIQYF.

The chain couples TRBV27 to TRBJ1-2, with D possibly being TRBD1 (6 bases). This CDR3 region has 18 residues. Germline V lookup: CDR1 MNHEY, CDR2 SMNVEV (reference sequence). The V end was cut by 3 bases, the J end by 4 bases, with 24 bases between. The CDR3 loop reads CASSFFGGQGYGGYGYTF. The CDR3 DNA follows: TGTGCCAGCAGTTTTTTCGGCGGCCAGGGGTACGGTGGCTATGGCTACACCTTC.

V and J are TRBV5-1 and TRBJ2-7; possibly TRBD1 for D (6 bases). Germline assignment: CDR1 SGHRS and CDR2 YFSETQ. The CDR3 has 14 amino acids. V lost 3 bases, J lost 1 base, and 11 bases lay in between. CDR3 region: CASSSGQLSYEQYF. CDR3 DNA: TGCGCCAGCAGCTCAGGACAGCTATCCTACGAGCAGTACTTC.